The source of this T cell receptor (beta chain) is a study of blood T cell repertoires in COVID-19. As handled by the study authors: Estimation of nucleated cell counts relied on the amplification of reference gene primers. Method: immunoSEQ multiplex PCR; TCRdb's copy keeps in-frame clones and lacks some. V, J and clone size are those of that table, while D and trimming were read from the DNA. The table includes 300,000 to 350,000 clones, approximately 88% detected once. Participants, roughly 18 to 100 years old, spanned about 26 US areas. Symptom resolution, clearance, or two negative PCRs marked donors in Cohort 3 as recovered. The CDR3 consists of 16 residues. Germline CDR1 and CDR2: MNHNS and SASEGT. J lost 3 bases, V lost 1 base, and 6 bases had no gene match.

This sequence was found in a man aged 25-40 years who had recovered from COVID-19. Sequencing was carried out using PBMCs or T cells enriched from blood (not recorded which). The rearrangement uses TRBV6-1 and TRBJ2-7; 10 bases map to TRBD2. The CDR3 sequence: CASSEGLIAGGYEQYF. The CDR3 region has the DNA TGTGCCAGCAGTGAAGGGTTGATAGCGGGGGGCTACGAGCAGTACTTC.